This T cell receptor (beta chain) was found in a study of OX40 agonist ivuxolimab in advanced cancers. Study as a whole: Previous treatment with anti-PD-1, anti-PD-L1 or anti-CTLA-4 therapy was allowed; roughly 40% had received some. Points from the study as a whole: Patients who responded partially at 0.1-3.0 mg/kg showed clonal expansion ranking among the lowest. CD4+ and CD8+ blood T cells expanded clonally by week 6 at 0.1 to 3.0 mg/kg.

The repertoire was sequenced with immunoSEQ multiplex PCR; TCRdb's copy has only in-frame clones and lacks some. Of tens of thousands of clones in the sample, approximately 89% were seen once. Regarding this clone: Its antigen is as yet unknown.

The CDR3 totals 14 residues. The chain links TRBV21-1 to TRBJ1-5. TRBV21-1 is assigned pseudogene status. Source: CD4+ or CD8+ T cells sorted from blood, taken in a trial of the OX40 agonist ivuxolimab. This TCR was recovered from an adult with an advanced solid tumor such as melanoma, head and neck, liver or kidney cancer. CDR3 in amino acids: CASKGGATRQPQHF. CDR3 DNA sequence: TGTGCCAGCAAGGGAGGGGCGACTAGGCAGCCCCAGCATTTT.